This paragraph reports one T cell receptor beta chain. This sample is part of a study of blood T cell repertoires in COVID-19. Study as a whole: COVID-19 samples, acute and convalescent, were from the United States, Italy and Spain. In each case, the material was cDNA or gDNA derived from T cells, B-cell-depleted T cells, or PBMCs.

Study processing details: Reference gene primer amplification in the assay estimated nucleated cell counts. The table came from immunoSEQ multiplex PCR; TCRdb's copy has only in-frame clones and leaves some out. V and J calls and clone size are copied from that table; D and trimming were computed from the DNA. The data contain about 260,000 clones, around nine tenths of them singletons. Patients at the Seattle site were enrolled during active infection and followed longitudinally. Germline-derived CDR1 and CDR2 are MRHNA and SNTAGT. V was pared by 0 bases and J by 8 bases, with 7 bases of the junction left unmatched. The CDR3 contains 15 residues.

The clonotype comes from a woman aged 30 to 39 with COVID-19, enrolled during active disease. The sample was peripheral blood. The chain uses TRBV6-4 and TRBJ1-2; TRBD1 matches 9 bases. Here the CDR3 DNA reads TGTGCCAGCAGTGACTCCGGGACAGGGAGCGGCGGCTACACCTTC. Protein sequence: CASSDSGTGSGGYTF.